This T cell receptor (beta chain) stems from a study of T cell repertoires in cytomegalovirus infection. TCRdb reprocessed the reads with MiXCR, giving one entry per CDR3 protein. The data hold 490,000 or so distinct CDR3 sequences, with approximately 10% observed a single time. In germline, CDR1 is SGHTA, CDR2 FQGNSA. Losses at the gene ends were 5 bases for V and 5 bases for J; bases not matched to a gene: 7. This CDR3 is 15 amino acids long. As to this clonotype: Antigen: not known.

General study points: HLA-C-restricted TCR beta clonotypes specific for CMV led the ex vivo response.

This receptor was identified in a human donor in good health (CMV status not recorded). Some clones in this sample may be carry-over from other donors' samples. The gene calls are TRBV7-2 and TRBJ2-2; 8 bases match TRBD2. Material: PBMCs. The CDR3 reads CASSPGLVGTGELFF. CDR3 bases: TGTGCCAGCAGCCCGGGACTAGTTGGTACCGGGGAGCTGTTTTTT.